One and the same sample provided the 4 T cell receptor beta chains below, sequenced in a study of shared clonotypes between healthy human individuals. Assay used: immunoSEQ multiplex PCR; TCRdb lists only in-frame clones, some missing. The sample has 700,000 or so clones, 55% to 75% seen once. The sequencing sample was made of memory CD4+ T cells sorted from blood. Sample subset: CD45RA-negative fraction. The source of these receptors is a woman between 25 and 40 years old in good health.

Comments on this clone: The same CDR3 also results from other DNA sequences found in this sample. The V and J genes are TRBV15 and TRBJ2-7; no firm D call. CDR3 size: 13 residues. Trimming pared 0 bases from V and 3 bases from J, leaving 6 bases between. Germline values: CDR1 LNHNV, CDR2 YYDKDF (reference sequence). CDR3 DNA: TGTGCCACCAGCAGAGATACGAGCTACGAGCAGTACTTC. Protein product: CATSRDTSYEQYF.

This chain uses TRBV19 with TRBJ1-1; D is perhaps TRBD1 (5 bases). The CDR3 runs to 17 residues. Deletions cut 0 bases from V and 2 bases from J, with 16 bases between. Germline CDR1 is LNHDA and CDR2 is SQIVND (reference sequence). CDR3 sequence reads: CASSIDRLSGGNTEAFF. As DNA, the CDR3 is TGTGCCAGTAGTATAGATCGACTATCCGGGGGTAACACTGAAGCTTTCTTT.

The genes are TRBV28 and TRBJ2-7; a possible D gene is TRBD2 (6 bases). The germline gives CDR1 MDHEN, CDR2 SYDVKM. The CDR3 is made up of 12 amino acids. Trimming shortened V by 5 bases and J by 6 bases, and 11 bases separated the two germline ends. The CDR3 loop is CASSEGLPEQYF. For the CDR3, the DNA is TGTGCCAGCAGTGAGGGACTTCCCGAGCAGTACTTC. Complete variable domain (other parts from reference TRBV28 and TRBJ2-7): DVKVTQSSRYLVKRTGEKVFLECVQDMDHENMFWYRQDPGLGLRLIYFSYDVKMKEKGDIPEGYSVSREKKERFSLILESASTNQTSMYLCASSEGLPEQYFGPGTRLTVT.

The rearrangement links TRBV28 to TRBJ2-7; D remains unclear. The CDR3 contains 12 residues. V shed 4 bases and J shed 2 bases, with 6 bases lying between them. Germline lookup yields CDR1 MDHEN and CDR2 SYDVKM. The CDR3 spells CASSSITYEQYF. In nucleotides, the CDR3 is TGTGCCAGCAGTTCCATTACCTACGAGCAGTACTTC.